These 28 T cell receptor beta chains were sequenced from one sample in a study of blood T cell repertoires in COVID-19. Repertoires were generated with immunoSEQ multiplex PCR, while TCRdb's copy carries only in-frame clones and drops some. In the table there are 100,000 to 110,000 clones, 70% to 90% of which are singletons. Material: peripheral blood. Receptors were obtained from a man aged 45-60 years with active or convalescent COVID-19.

The chain has TRBV7-9 and TRBJ2-1; TRBD2 agrees at 10 bases. After removal of 5 bases from V and 4 bases from J, the junction contained 8 bases not matched to a gene. This CDR3 has 16 amino acids. Germline V gene data show CDR1 as SEHNR and CDR2 as FQNEAQ (reference sequence). The chain's CDR3 is CASSRTSGPPYNEQFF. In DNA, the CDR3 is TGTGCCAGCAGCAGGACTAGCGGACCACCTTACAATGAGCAGTTCTTC.

The V and J genes are TRBV5-1 and TRBJ1-1; D not certain. The CDR3 length is 14 residues. Trimming left V 4 bases short and J 1 base short, with 11 bases between. Germline values: CDR1 SGHRS, CDR2 YFSETQ. This CDR3 is CASSEQGGNTEAFF. The CDR3 DNA reads as TGCGCCAGCAGCGAGCAAGGAGGGAACACTGAAGCTTTCTTT.

This clone was observed once. The CDR3 coding sequence is TGTGCCAGCAGCCTCTCCCTGGGAGCCGAAAAACTGTTTTTT. Its translation is CASSLSLGAEKLFF. The V and J genes are TRBV3-1 (or the pseudogene TRBV3-2) and TRBJ1-4; D uncertain. The CDR3 sequence is 14 residues long. V lost 4 bases and J lost 8, with 14 bases in between. Germline CDR1 reads LGHDT; CDR2 reads YNNKEL (reference sequence).

The V and J genes are TRBV14 and TRBJ2-1, with 16 bases aligning to TRBD2. Germline CDR1 and CDR2: SGHDN and FVKESK. This CDR3 comprises 18 residues. Trimming took 1 base from V and 9 from J; bases not matched to a gene: 9. The CDR3 sequence: CASSQGIGTSGRAGEQFF. The CDR3 DNA reads as TGTGCCAGCAGCCAAGGGATCGGGACTAGCGGGAGGGCTGGTGAGCAGTTCTTC.

V usage is TRBV7-9 and J usage is TRBJ2-7; a weak D match, TRBD2 (6 bases). CDR1 is SEHNR and CDR2 is FQNEAQ in the germline V gene (reference sequence). The V end lost 3 bases, the J end lost 7 bases, and 13 bases lay between the germline ends. This CDR3 comprises 13 residues. As DNA, the CDR3 is TGTGCCAGCAGCTTTTCGATCGGGGGAGAGCAGTACTTC. Residues: CASSFSIGGEQYF.

This clone was recorded once. The V and J genes are TRBV4-1 and TRBJ1-5; a weak D match, TRBD1 (5 bases). The CDR3 contains 14 residues. Germline lookup yields CDR1 MGHRA and CDR2 YSYEKL. V lost 3 bases to trimming and J lost 7 bases, with 13 bases between them. The CDR3 region has the DNA TGCGCCAGCAGCCAGTCAGGGTCCCACCAGCCCCAGCATTTT. Its protein is CASSQSGSHQPQHF.

The chain is built from TRBV19 and TRBJ1-1, with D possibly TRBD1 on 5 matching bases. Germline V gene lookup returns CDR1 LNHDA and CDR2 SQIVND (reference sequence). V shed 6 bases and J shed 5 bases, with 16 bases lying between them. CDR3 size: 14 residues. As DNA, the CDR3 is TGTGCCAGTAGCGATCAAGCAGGGTGGACTGAAGCTTTCTTT. Its translation is CASSDQAGWTEAFF. The full variable domain, completed using reference TRBV19 and TRBJ1-1, is DGGITQSPKYLFRKEGQNVTLSCEQNLNHDAMYWYRQDPGQGLRLIYYSQIVNDFQKGDIAEGYSVSREKKESFPLTVTSAQKNPTAFYLCASSDQAGWTEAFFGQGTRLTVV.

The CDR3 DNA is TGTGCCAGCAGCTTAGTGGAGGAGCAGTTCTTC. It is translated as CASSLVEEQFF. This chain uses TRBV11-2 with TRBJ2-1, with no clear D. The CDR3 contains 11 residues. Germline CDR1 reads SGHAT; CDR2 reads FQNNGV. The V gene lost 1 base and the J gene lost 10 bases, with 5 bases spanning the gap. The full variable domain, rest sourced from reference TRBV11-2 and TRBJ2-1, is EAGVAQSPRYKIIEKRQSVAFWCNPISGHATLYWYQQILGQGPKLLIQFQNNGVVDDSQLPKDRFSAERLKGVDSTLKIQPAKLEDSAVYLCASSLVEEQFFGPGTRLTVL.

The CDR3 protein is CASRPTRGDTDTQYF. CDR3 bases: TGCGCCAGCAGACCGACTAGGGGTGACACAGATACGCAGTATTTT. The chain uses TRBV10-1 and TRBJ2-3; D may be TRBD2 (6 bases). V gave up 6 bases and J gave up 2 bases, with 15 bases separating them. This CDR3 region has 15 residues. Germline assignment: CDR1 WNHNN and CDR2 SYGVQD (reference sequence).

This chain uses TRBV19 with TRBJ1-5, with D perhaps matching TRBD1 (5 bases). The CDR3 is 15 amino acids. The germline V gene has CDR1 LNHDA and CDR2 SQIVND (reference sequence). Trimming removed 5 bases at V and 1 base at J, with 12 bases between. The CDR3 spells CASSALWGSNQPQHF. CDR3 DNA sequence: TGTGCCAGTAGTGCCCTGTGGGGCAGCAATCAGCCCCAGCATTTT.

The chain joins TRBV18 to TRBJ2-3, with 9 nucleotides matching TRBD2. The V segment lost 3 bases and the J segment 5 bases; nucleotides outside the gene matches: 6. CDR1 and CDR2 (germline): KGHSH, LQKENI. This CDR3 contains 15 residues. Written as DNA, the CDR3 is TGTGCCAGCTCACCGCGGGAGGGCCGGGTAGATACGCAGTATTTT. The encoded protein is CASSPREGRVDTQYF.

The genes are TRBV4-1 and TRBJ1-2; TRBD1 is a possible D gene (5 bases). Germline CDR1 MGHRA, CDR2 YSYEKL. The V and J ends lost 1 base and 8 bases respectively, with 20 bases between them. This CDR3 has 16 amino acids. CDR3 residues: CASSQATRGKGRGYTF. CDR3 coding DNA: TGCGCCAGCAGCCAAGCTACTCGGGGGAAGGGGAGGGGCTACACCTTC.

This rearrangement joins TRBV21-1 to TRBJ2-7; TRBD2 is the table's D call, not checked against the DNA. TRBV21-1 is deemed a pseudogene. The CDR3 length is 16 residues. CDR3 in amino acids: CASSSRPERVLYEQYF. The CDR3 coding sequence is TGTGCCAGCAGCTCCCGCCCAGAGCGGGTCTTATACGAGCAGTACTTC.

The chain couples TRBV4-1 to TRBJ2-1, with D perhaps TRBD1 (6 bases). Trimming left V 2 bases short and J 5 bases short, with 19 bases between. The CDR3 has 17 residues. From germline, CDR1 is MGHRA and CDR2 YSYEKL. In DNA, the CDR3 is TGCGCCAGCAGCCAACCACGGATCAGACAGGACCACAATGAGCAGTTCTTC. Protein: CASSQPRIRQDHNEQFF.

Turning to this clone: Additional DNA sequences in this sample encode the identical CDR3. This chain connects TRBV5-1 to TRBJ2-1; 7 bases agree with TRBD1. The CDR3 spans 15 residues. The V gene end was trimmed by 0 bases and the J gene end by 1 base; junction bases not matched to a gene: 1. Germline V gene data show CDR1 as SGHRS and CDR2 as YFSETQ. CDR3 amino acids: CASSLGQGSYNEQFF. CDR3 nucleotides: TGCGCCAGCAGCTTGGGACAGGGTTCCTACAATGAGCAGTTCTTC. Together with reference TRBV5-1 and TRBJ2-1, the CDR3 gives the full variable domain: KAGVTQTPRYLIKTRGQQVTLSCSPISGHRSVSWYQQTPGQGLQFLFEYFSETQRNKGNFPGRFSGRQFSNSRSEMNVSTLELGDSALYLCASSLGQGSYNEQFFGPGTRLTVL.

The chain has TRBV7-9 and TRBJ1-2; perhaps TRBD1 as D (6 bases). The CDR3 loop spans 15 amino acids. Germline CDR1 is SEHNR and CDR2 is FQNEAQ (reference sequence). V gave up 6 bases and J gave up 4 bases, with 18 bases separating them. The CDR3 loop is CASRIGGADFYGYTF. The CDR3 coding sequence is TGTGCCAGCAGGATCGGGGGGGCGGACTTCTATGGCTACACCTTC. Supplemented by reference TRBV7-9 and TRBJ1-2, the full variable domain reads DTGVSQNPRHKITKRGQNVTFRCDPISEHNRLYWYRQTLGQGPEFLTYFQNEAQLEKSRLLSDRFSAERPKGSFSTLEIQRTEQGDSAMYLCASRIGGADFYGYTFGSGTRLTVV.

The chain joins TRBV4-1 to TRBJ1-1, with a tentative D call TRBD1 (5 bases). Germline assignment: CDR1 MGHRA and CDR2 YSYEKL. Trimming took off 0 bases at V and 0 bases at J, with 14 bases between the two ends. The CDR3 contains 17 residues. Here the CDR3 reads CASSQEGALPMNTEAFF. The CDR3 bases are TGCGCCAGCAGCCAAGAAGGGGCACTCCCCATGAACACTGAAGCTTTCTTT.

The V and J genes are TRBV5-6 and TRBJ2-1; 10 nucleotides match TRBD1. This CDR3 is 13 amino acids long. Trimming at V came to 0 bases and at J to 12 bases, leaving 3 bases not matched to a gene. The germline gives CDR1 SGHDT, CDR2 YYEEEE. Written as DNA, the CDR3 is TGTGCCAGCAGCTTGGGTAGGACAGGGGGGCAGTTCTTC. Translated, it gives CASSLGRTGGQFF.

Details on this clone: This sample includes further DNA sequences coding for the same CDR3. J is TRBJ1-3 and V is TRBV14, with D unresolved. Trimming left V 0 bases short and J 0 bases short, with 6 bases between. CDR1 is SGHDN, CDR2 FVKESK, per germline. The CDR3 contains 15 residues. Here the CDR3 reads CASSQEHGSGNTIYF. For the CDR3, the DNA is TGTGCCAGCAGCCAAGAACATGGCTCTGGAAACACCATATATTTT.

The rearrangement joins TRBV30 to TRBJ2-1; no reliable D call. Germline V gene lookup returns CDR1 GTSNPN and CDR2 SVGIG (reference sequence). There are 13 residues in the CDR3. The V end lost 3 bases, the J end lost 0 bases, and 6 bases lay between the germline ends. The CDR3 region has the DNA TGTGCCTGGAGGGTTAGCTCCTACAATGAGCAGTTCTTC. Protein: CAWRVSSYNEQFF.

The J gene is TRBJ1-1, the V gene TRBV3-1 (or the pseudogene TRBV3-2); TRBD1 agrees at 8 bases. This CDR3 is 14 amino acids long. V trimming: 2 bases; J trimming: 7 bases; junction bases outside the gene matches: 6. Per germline, CDR1 LGHDT and CDR2 YNNKEL (reference sequence). The CDR3 spells CASSQLDREGEAFF. DNA of the CDR3: TGTGCCAGCAGCCAACTGGACAGGGAGGGTGAAGCTTTCTTT.

This chain links TRBV12-2 with TRBJ2-3; TRBD1 is the table's D call and was not checked against the DNA. TRBV12-2 is listed as a pseudogene. The CDR3 contains 16 residues. Here the CDR3 DNA reads TGTGCAAGTCGCTTAGTTAGGGACGACAGGGCAGATACGCAGTATTTT. Protein sequence: CASRLVRDDRADTQYF.

V and J are TRBV5-1 and TRBJ2-5; D is undetermined. The germline V and J ends were trimmed by 1 base and 0 bases, with 10 bases remaining between them. Germline CDR1 reads SGHRS; CDR2 reads YFSETQ. The length of the CDR3 is 15 residues. Written as DNA, the CDR3 is TGCGCCAGCAGCTTGATCCTAGTCCACCAAGAGACCCAGTACTTC. Its translation is CASSLILVHQETQYF.

This clone occurred a few times. The chain carries TRBV4-1 and TRBJ2-3; tentatively, D is TRBD1 (6 bases). This CDR3 region has 16 residues. Per germline, CDR1 MGHRA and CDR2 YSYEKL. V was pared by 4 bases and J by 0 bases, with 14 bases between. The CDR3 loop is CASSPIRQESTDTQYF. The CDR3 DNA is TGCGCCAGCAGCCCAATAAGACAGGAAAGCACAGATACGCAGTATTTT.

The rearrangement joins TRBV6-1 to TRBJ2-1, with a tentative D call TRBD2 (6 bases). Germline V gene data show CDR1 as MNHNS and CDR2 as SASEGT. The CDR3 is 16 residues long. Trimming took off 1 base at V and 2 bases at J, with 12 bases between the two ends. The DNA of the CDR3 is TGTGCCAGCAGTGAAGAGGAGCGGGTGGCCTACAATGAGCAGTTCTTC. It codes for CASSEEERVAYNEQFF.

The chain carries TRBV30 and TRBJ2-1; no clear D gene. The CDR3 totals 13 residues. Looked up from germline, CDR1 is GTSNPN and CDR2 is SVGIG (reference sequence). The V gene lost 0 bases and the J gene lost 4 bases, with 7 bases spanning the gap. This CDR3 reads CAWSVQSYNEQFF. The CDR3 nucleotides are TGTGCCTGGAGTGTACAGTCGTACAATGAGCAGTTCTTC.

The chain recombines TRBV14 with TRBJ2-3, with 7 bases that match TRBD1. This CDR3 is 14 amino acids long. Germline CDR1 and CDR2: SGHDN and FVKESK. Trimming cost V 5 bases and J 6 bases; bases outside gene matches: 8. As DNA, the CDR3 is TGTGCCAGCAGCACAGGGGCGAGATACGATACGCAGTATTTT. It encodes CASSTGARYDTQYF.

The chain has TRBV5-5 and TRBJ2-7, with TRBD1 matching over 10 bases. This CDR3 region has 14 residues. Germline V lookup: CDR1 SGHKS, CDR2 YYEKEE (reference sequence). The junction had 6 bases not matched to a gene; V was cut back by 4 bases and J by 5 bases. The CDR3 spells CASSLGQGVHEQYF. In DNA, the CDR3 is TGTGCCAGCAGCCTCGGACAGGGGGTCCACGAGCAGTACTTC. Full variable domain (outside the CDR3, taken from reference TRBV5-5 and TRBJ2-7): DAGVTQSPTHLIKTRGQQVTLRCSPISGHKSVSWYQQVLGQGPQFIFQYYEKEERGRGNFPDRFSARQFPNYSSELNVNALLLGDSALYLCASSLGQGVHEQYFGPGTRLTVT.